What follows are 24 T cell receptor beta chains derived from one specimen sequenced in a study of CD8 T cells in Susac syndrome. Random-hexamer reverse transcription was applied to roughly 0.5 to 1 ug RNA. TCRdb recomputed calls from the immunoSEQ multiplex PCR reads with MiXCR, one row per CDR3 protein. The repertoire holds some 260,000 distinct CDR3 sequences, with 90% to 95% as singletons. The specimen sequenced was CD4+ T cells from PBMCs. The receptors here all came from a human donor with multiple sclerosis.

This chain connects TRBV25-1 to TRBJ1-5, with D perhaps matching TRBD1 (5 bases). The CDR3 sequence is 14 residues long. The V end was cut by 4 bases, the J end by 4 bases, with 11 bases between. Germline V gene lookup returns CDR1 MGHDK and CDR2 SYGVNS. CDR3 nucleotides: TGTGCCAGCAGTGCCCCCTGGGGGAATCAGCCCCAGCATTTT. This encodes CASSAPWGNQPQHF.

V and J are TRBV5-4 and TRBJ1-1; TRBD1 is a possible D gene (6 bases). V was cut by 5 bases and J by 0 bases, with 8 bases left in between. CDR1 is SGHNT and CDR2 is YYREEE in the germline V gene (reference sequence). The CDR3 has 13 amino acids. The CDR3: CASRRQVNTEAFF. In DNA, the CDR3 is TGTGCCAGCAGAAGACAGGTGAACACTGAAGCTTTCTTT. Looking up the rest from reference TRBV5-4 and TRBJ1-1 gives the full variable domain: ETGVTQSPTHLIKTRGQQVTLRCSSQSGHNTVSWYQQALGQGPQFIFQYYREEENGRGNFPPRFSGLQFPNYSSELNVNALELDDSALYLCASRRQVNTEAFFGQGTRLTVV.

Here the CDR3 DNA reads TGCGCCAGCAGCCAAGCTGGGACAGCGAGATACGAGCAGTACTTC. Amino acids: CASSQAGTARYEQYF. This sequence joins TRBV4-1 and TRBJ2-7; 7 bases are shared with TRBD1. V dropped 1 base and J dropped 4; count of bases not matched to a gene: 7. Germline loops: CDR1 MGHRA, CDR2 YSYEKL. The CDR3 extends over 15 amino acids.

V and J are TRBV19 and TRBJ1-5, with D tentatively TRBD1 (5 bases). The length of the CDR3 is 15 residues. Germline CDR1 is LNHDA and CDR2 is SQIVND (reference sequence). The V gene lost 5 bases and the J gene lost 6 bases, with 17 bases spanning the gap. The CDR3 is CASSSGTPGGQPQHF. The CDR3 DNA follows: TGTGCCAGTAGTTCCGGGACCCCGGGAGGTCAGCCCCAGCATTTT.

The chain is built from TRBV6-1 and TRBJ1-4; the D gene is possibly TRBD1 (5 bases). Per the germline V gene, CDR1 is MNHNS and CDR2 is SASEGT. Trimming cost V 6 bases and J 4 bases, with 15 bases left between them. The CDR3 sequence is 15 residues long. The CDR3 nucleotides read TGTGCCAGCAGCGACCCGGGACGGATTAATGAAAAACTGTTTTTT. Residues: CASSDPGRINEKLFF.

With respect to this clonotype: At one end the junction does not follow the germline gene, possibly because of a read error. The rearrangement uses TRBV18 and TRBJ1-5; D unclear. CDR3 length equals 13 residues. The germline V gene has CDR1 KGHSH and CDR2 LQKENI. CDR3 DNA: TGTTCCAGCTCACCAGATAGCAATCAGCCCCAGCATTTT. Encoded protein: CSSSPDSNQPQHF.

The CDR3 DNA is TGTGCCAGCAGCTATACAGGTGGCTCCTACAATGAGCAGTTCTTC. Protein product: CASSYTGGSYNEQFF. This chain uses TRBV9 with TRBJ2-1; maybe TRBD1 (5 bases). From germline, CDR1 is SGDLS and CDR2 YYNGEE. V shed 4 bases and J shed 0 bases, with 11 bases lying between them. The CDR3 length is 15 residues.

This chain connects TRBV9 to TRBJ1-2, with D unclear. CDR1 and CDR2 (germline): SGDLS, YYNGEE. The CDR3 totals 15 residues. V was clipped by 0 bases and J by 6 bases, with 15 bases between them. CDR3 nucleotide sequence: TGTGCCAGCAGCGTAGAAGTTACGGATCGTAATGGCTACACCTTC. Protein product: CASSVEVTDRNGYTF.

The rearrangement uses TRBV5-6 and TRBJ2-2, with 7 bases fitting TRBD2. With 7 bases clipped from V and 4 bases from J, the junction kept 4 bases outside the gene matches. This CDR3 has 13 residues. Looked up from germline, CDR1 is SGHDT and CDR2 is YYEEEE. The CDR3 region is CASGLAGTGELFF. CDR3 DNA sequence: TGTGCCAGCGGATTAGCGGGCACCGGGGAGCTGTTTTTT.

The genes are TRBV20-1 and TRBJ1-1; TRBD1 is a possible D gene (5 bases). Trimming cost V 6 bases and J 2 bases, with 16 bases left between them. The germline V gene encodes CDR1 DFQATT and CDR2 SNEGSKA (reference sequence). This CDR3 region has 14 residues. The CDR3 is CSAKGATANTEAFF. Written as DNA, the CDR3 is TGCAGTGCCAAAGGAGCGACAGCCAACACTGAAGCTTTCTTT.

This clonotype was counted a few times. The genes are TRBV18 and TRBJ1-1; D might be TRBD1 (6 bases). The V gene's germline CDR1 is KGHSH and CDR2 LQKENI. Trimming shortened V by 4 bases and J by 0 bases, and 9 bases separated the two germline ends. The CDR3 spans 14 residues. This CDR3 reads CASSRTAMNTEAFF. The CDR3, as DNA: TGTGCCAGCTCACGGACAGCCATGAACACTGAAGCTTTCTTT.

The CDR3 sequence: CASSGAFHTDTQYF. As DNA, the CDR3 is TGTGCCAGCAGCGGGGCATTTCACACAGATACGCAGTATTTT. The J gene is TRBJ2-3, the V gene TRBV9; D call uncertain. Germline assignment: CDR1 SGDLS and CDR2 YYNGEE. V was clipped by 3 bases and J by 2 bases, with 10 bases between them. The CDR3 has 14 amino acids.

The CDR3 bases are TGTGCCTGGAGTGCTTACAGCGGGAGGGCCCAGCAGTTCTTC. The encoded protein is CAWSAYSGRAQQFF. The chain is built from TRBV30 and TRBJ2-1; 10 bases map to TRBD2. Germline loops: CDR1 GTSNPN, CDR2 SVGIG (reference sequence). V lost 1 base to trimming and J lost 11 bases; unmatched junction nucleotides: 8. The CDR3 covers 14 residues.

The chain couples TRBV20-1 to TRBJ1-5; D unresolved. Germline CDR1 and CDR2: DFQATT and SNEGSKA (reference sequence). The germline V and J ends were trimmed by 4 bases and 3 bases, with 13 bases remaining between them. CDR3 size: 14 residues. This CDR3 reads CSATGGGNNQPQHF. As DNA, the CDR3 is TGCAGTGCTACCGGCGGAGGGAACAATCAGCCCCAGCATTTT.

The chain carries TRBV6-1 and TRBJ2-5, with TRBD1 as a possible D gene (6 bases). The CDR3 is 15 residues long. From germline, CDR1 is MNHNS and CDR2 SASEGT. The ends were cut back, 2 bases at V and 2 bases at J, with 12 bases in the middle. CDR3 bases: TGTGCCAGCAGTGAAATGGTGGGGGCGCAAGAGACCCAGTACTTC. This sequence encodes CASSEMVGAQETQYF.

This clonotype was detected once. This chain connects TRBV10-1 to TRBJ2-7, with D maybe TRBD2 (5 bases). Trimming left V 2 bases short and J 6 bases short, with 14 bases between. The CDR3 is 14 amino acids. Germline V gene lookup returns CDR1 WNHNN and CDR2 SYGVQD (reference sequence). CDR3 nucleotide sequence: TGCGCCAGCAGTGAGGGTGGACTTCCAACCGAGCAGTACTTC. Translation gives CASSEGGLPTEQYF.

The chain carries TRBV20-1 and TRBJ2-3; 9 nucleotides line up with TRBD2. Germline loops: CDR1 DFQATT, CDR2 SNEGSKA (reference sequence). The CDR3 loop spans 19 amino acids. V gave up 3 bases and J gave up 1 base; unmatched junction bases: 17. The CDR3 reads CSASKLVREGPPGTDTQYF. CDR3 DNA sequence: TGCAGTGCTAGCAAACTAGTGCGGGAGGGCCCTCCAGGCACAGATACGCAGTATTTT.

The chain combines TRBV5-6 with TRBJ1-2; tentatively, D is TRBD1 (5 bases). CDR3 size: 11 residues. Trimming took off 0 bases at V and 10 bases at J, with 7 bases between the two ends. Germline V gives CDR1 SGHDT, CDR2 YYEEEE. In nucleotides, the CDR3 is TGTGCCAGCAGCTTGGCGGGGCTCTACACCTTC. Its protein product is CASSLAGLYTF. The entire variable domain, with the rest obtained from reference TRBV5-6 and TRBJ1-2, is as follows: DAGVTQSPTHLIKTRGQQVTLRCSPKSGHDTVSWYQQALGQGPQFIFQYYEEEERQRGNFPDRFSGHQFPNYSSELNVNALLLGDSALYLCASSLAGLYTFGSGTRLTVV.

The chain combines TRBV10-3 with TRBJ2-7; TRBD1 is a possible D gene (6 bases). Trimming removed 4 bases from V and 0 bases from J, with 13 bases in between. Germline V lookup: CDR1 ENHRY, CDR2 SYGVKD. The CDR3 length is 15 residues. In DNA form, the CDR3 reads TGTGCCATCAGTGCGGGCGGCAGGGGCTCCTACGAGCAGTACTTC. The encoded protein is CAISAGGRGSYEQYF.

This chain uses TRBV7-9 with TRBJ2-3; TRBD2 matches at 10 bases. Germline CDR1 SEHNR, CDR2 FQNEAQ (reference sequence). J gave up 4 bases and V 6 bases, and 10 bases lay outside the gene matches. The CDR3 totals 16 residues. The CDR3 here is CASSPASGSRPDTQYF. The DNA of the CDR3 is TGTGCCAGCAGTCCAGCTAGCGGGAGTCGCCCAGATACGCAGTATTTT.

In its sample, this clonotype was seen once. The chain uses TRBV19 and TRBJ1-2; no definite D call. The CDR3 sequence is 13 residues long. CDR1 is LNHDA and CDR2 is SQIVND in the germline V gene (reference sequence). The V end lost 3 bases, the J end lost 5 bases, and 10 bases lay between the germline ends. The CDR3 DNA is TGTGCCAGTAGTATGGAGGAGTCGTATGGCTACACCTTC. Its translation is CASSMEESYGYTF.

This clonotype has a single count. The CDR3 spells CATSSQAGDGELFF. The CDR3 DNA reads TGTGCCACCAGCAGTCAAGCGGGAGACGGGGAGCTGTTTTTT. This sequence joins TRBV15 and TRBJ2-2; 8 bases match TRBD2. CDR3 size: 14 residues. Trimming took 3 bases from V and 7 from J; bases not matched to a gene: 4. CDR1 LNHNV and CDR2 YYDKDF come from the germline V gene (reference sequence). Filled out from reference TRBV15 and TRBJ2-2, the complete variable domain reads DAMVIQNPRYQVTQFGKPVTLSCSQTLNHNVMYWYQQKSSQAPKLLFHYYDKDFNNEADTPDNFQSRRPNTSFCFLDIRSPGLGDTAMYLCATSSQAGDGELFFGEGSRLTVL.

The CDR3 spells CASSLNLYEQYF. In DNA form, the CDR3 reads TGTGCCAGCAGCCTGAACTTGTACGAGCAGTACTTC. The chain links TRBV7-8 to TRBJ2-7; D gene uncertain. The CDR3 sequence is 12 residues long. The ends were cut back, 5 bases at V and 4 bases at J, with 9 bases in the middle. The germline CDR1 and CDR2 sequences are SGHVS and FQNEAQ.

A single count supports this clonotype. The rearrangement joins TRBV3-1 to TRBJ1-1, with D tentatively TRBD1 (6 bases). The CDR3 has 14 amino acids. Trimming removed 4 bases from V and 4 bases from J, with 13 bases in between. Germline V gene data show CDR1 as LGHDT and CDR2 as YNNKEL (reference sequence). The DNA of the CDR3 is TGTGCCAGCAGCCGTTCAGACAGGTTCACTGAAGCTTTCTTT. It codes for CASSRSDRFTEAFF.